The sequence of this T cell receptor (beta chain) was determined in a study of identical twins. Study conclusions and caveats: Zero-insertion analyses were open to partial confounding by invariant MAIT and iNKT cells. A lower insertion count was a feature of abundant cord blood beta clonotypes, with no such feature in memory repertoires. Conclusions rested on cross-sectional statistics rather than following the same donors.

After removal of 6 bases from V and 5 bases from J, the junction contained 10 bases not matched to a gene. Per the germline V gene, CDR1 is MNHEY and CDR2 is SVGEGT. The CDR3 runs 17 residues. As concerns this clonotype: As yet, its antigen is unknown.

TCRdb re-called the 5' RACE reads with MiXCR, one entry per CDR3 protein. Of hundreds of thousands of distinct CDR3 sequences listed, 8.6% are singletons. This sample also belongs to another study, concerning yellow fever vaccine responses in identical twins.

Sequencing was performed on PBMCs. The V gene is TRBV6-2 or TRBV6-3, the J gene TRBJ2-1; 13 bases fit TRBD2. This receptor was taken from a woman younger than 35 in good health. The CDR3 coding sequence is TGTGCCAGCAGCCCTATGGGGACTAGCGGGATAAACAATGAGCAGTTCTTC. It codes for CASSPMGTSGINNEQFF.